These 9 T cell receptor beta chains were sequenced from one sample in a study of OX40 agonist ivuxolimab in advanced cancers. The data were produced by immunoSEQ multiplex PCR, yet TCRdb's version contains in-frame clones alone and is incomplete. The repertoire holds approximately 20,000 clones, with 77% as singletons. Specimen: CD4+ or CD8+ T cells sorted from blood, collected in a trial of the OX40 agonist ivuxolimab. The receptors shown here come from an adult with an advanced solid tumor such as melanoma, head and neck, liver or kidney cancer.

This clone was observed a few times. V and J are TRBV5-6 and TRBJ2-7, with 8 bases identical to TRBD1. The CDR3 is 17 amino acids. The ends lost 4 bases at V and 0 bases at J; junction bases unmatched: 12. CDR1 and CDR2 (germline): SGHDT, YYEEEE. The DNA of the CDR3 is TGTGCCAGCAGCGGTACCGTGGACAGGGATGGCTCCTACGAGCAGTACTTC. This codes for CASSGTVDRDGSYEQYF.

By share, this clone ranks as medium-sized. In nucleotides, the CDR3 is TGCGCCAGCAGCCAAGGACAGGAGGGGAACACTGAAGCTTTCTTT. Translation gives CASSQGQEGNTEAFF. This chain links TRBV4-3 with TRBJ1-1, with D perhaps matching TRBD1 (6 bases). Germline V CDR1 and CDR2: LGHNA, YSLEER. V was pared by 1 base and J by 1 base, with 10 bases between. CDR3 length: 15 residues.

The rearrangement uses TRBV27 and TRBJ1-6; a possible D gene is TRBD1 (5 bases). The V end lost 6 bases, the J end lost 10 bases, and 22 bases lay between the germline ends. Germline V lookup: CDR1 MNHEY, CDR2 SMNVEV (reference sequence). There are 16 residues in the CDR3. The CDR3 loop is CASRTQWGDFISPLHF. In DNA form, the CDR3 reads TGTGCCAGCAGGACCCAGTGGGGGGATTTCATATCACCCCTCCACTTT.

The chain uses TRBV4-1 and TRBJ1-2; D is ambiguous. The CDR3 is 15 amino acids. Between the trimmed V and J ends, which lost 3 bases and 8 bases, there was a span of 19 bases. Germline assignment: CDR1 MGHRA and CDR2 YSYEKL. The CDR3 coding sequence is TGCGCCAGCAGCCAGGAAGACCCATGGGGAGAGGGCTACACCTTC. Amino acid sequence: CASSQEDPWGEGYTF.

The chain is built from TRBV29-1 and TRBJ1-2, with TRBD1 matching over 8 bases. Unmatched junction bases numbered 4, after V lost 2 bases and J lost 2 bases. The CDR3 spans 14 residues. Per the germline V gene, CDR1 is SQVTM and CDR2 is ANQGSEA. CDR3 DNA: TGCAGCGTTGAACCCAGGGGGCTGAACTATGGCTACACCTTC. Translation gives CSVEPRGLNYGYTF.

The chain links TRBV7-9 to TRBJ2-7; TRBD1 matches at 7 bases. CDR1 SEHNR and CDR2 FQNEAQ come from the germline V gene (reference sequence). Unmatched junction bases numbered 8, after V lost 5 bases and J lost 7 bases. This CDR3 contains 13 residues. CDR3 bases: TGTGCCAGCAGCCCCTTCAACAGGGGTGAGCAGTACTTC. The encoded protein is CASSPFNRGEQYF.

The chain links TRBV4-2 to TRBJ1-1; D is unresolved. The V end lost 1 base, the J end lost 1 base, and 7 bases lay between the germline ends. Germline V CDR1 and CDR2: LGHNA, YNFKEQ. CDR3 size: 14 residues. CDR3 in DNA: TGTGCCAGCAGCCAAGTAGGAGGGAACACTGAAGCTTTCTTT. Translating gives CASSQVGGNTEAFF.

J is TRBJ1-6 and V is TRBV28; perhaps TRBD1 as D (5 bases). The CDR3 length is 15 residues. V was shortened by 2 bases and J by 2 bases, with 7 bases between the two germline ends. The germline gives CDR1 MDHEN, CDR2 SYDVKM. The CDR3 DNA sequence: TGTGCCAGCAGTTTAAGGGACCCCTATAATTCACCCCTCCACTTT. Encoded protein: CASSLRDPYNSPLHF.

The chain joins TRBV28 to TRBJ2-7, with 8 positions matching TRBD1. The CDR3 is 16 residues long. After removal of 4 bases from V and 1 base from J, the junction contained 9 bases not matched to a gene. Germline lookup yields CDR1 MDHEN and CDR2 SYDVKM. CDR3 in amino acids: CASSSLDRVKSYEQYF. CDR3 DNA: TGTGCCAGCAGTTCCTTGGACAGGGTGAAGTCCTACGAGCAGTACTTC. Full variable domain (outside the CDR3, taken from reference TRBV28 and TRBJ2-7): DVKVTQSSRYLVKRTGEKVFLECVQDMDHENMFWYRQDPGLGLRLIYFSYDVKMKEKGDIPEGYSVSREKKERFSLILESASTNQTSMYLCASSSLDRVKSYEQYFGPGTRLTVT.